The sample holds one count of the clone carrying this T cell receptor (beta chain). This sample was taken from a study of blood T cell repertoires in COVID-19. About the study: Whether acute or convalescent, the COVID-19 samples came from the United States, Italy and Spain. T cells, B-cell-depleted T cells, or PBMCs provided the cDNA or gDNA that served as material.

Across 20 to 25 US areas, participants ranged in age from 18 to 89 years. Resolution of symptoms, clearance, or two negative PCRs was present in recovered Cohort 3 donors. Sequencing used immunoSEQ multiplex PCR; TCRdb keeps in-frame clones, though not all of them. The sample shows some 350,000 clones, around 87% of them seen only once. The ends lost 5 bases at V and 1 base at J; junction bases unmatched: 2. From germline, CDR1 is SGHTA and CDR2 FQGTGA. The CDR3 sequence is 14 residues long. The TCR was taken from a man aged 18-30 years who had recovered from COVID-19. The sample was PBMCs or T cells enriched from blood (not recorded which). This sequence joins TRBV7-3 and TRBJ1-1; TRBD1 matches 9 bases. CDR3 loop: CASSATGGNTEAFF. Here the CDR3 DNA reads TGTGCCAGCAGCGCGACAGGGGGGAACACTGAAGCTTTCTTT.